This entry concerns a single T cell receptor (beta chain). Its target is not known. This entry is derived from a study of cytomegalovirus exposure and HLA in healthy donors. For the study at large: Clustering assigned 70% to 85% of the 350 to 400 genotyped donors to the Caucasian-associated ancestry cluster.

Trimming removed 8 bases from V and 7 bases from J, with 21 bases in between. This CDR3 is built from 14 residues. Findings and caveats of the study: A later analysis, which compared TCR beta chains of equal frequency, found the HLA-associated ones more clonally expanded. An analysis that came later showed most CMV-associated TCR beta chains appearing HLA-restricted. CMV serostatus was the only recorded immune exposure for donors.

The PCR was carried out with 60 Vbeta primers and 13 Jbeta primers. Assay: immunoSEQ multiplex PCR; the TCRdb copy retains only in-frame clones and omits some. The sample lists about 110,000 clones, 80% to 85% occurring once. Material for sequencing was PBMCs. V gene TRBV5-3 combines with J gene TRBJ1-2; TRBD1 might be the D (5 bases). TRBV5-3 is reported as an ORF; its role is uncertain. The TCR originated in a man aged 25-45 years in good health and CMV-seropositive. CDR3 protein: CARGMGRVIFGYTF. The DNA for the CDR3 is TGTGCCAGGGGGATGGGGCGCGTTATCTTTGGCTACACCTTC.